This T cell receptor beta chain is drawn from a study of OX40 agonist ivuxolimab in advanced cancers. At the level of the study: Ivuxolimab, an agonistic anti-OX40 (CD134) antibody, was given to patients.

Study-wide findings and caveats: In a subset of nonresponders, normalized T-cell clonal expansion was also low.

Data came from immunoSEQ multiplex PCR; TCRdb stores just in-frame clones and leaves some out. The sample yields approximately 49,000 clones, around 80% seen once. This clone is categorized as medium-sized (0.01 to 0.1%). Its antigen remains unidentified. Exclusion of a patient followed from autoimmune disease history or systemic immunosuppression. Germline V gene data show CDR1 as SQVTM and CDR2 as ANQGSEA. The CDR3 is 13 residues long. After removal of 8 bases from V and 9 bases from J, the junction contained 11 bases not matched to a gene. The clonotype originates from an adult with an advanced solid tumor such as melanoma, head and neck, liver or kidney cancer. The source was CD4+ or CD8+ T cells sorted from blood, collected in a trial of the OX40 agonist ivuxolimab. V and J are TRBV29-1 and TRBJ2-1; 9 bases match TRBD2. Here the CDR3 reads CSSDGTSLSEQFF. Written as DNA, the CDR3 is TGCAGCTCGGATGGGACTAGCCTCAGTGAGCAGTTCTTC.